This entry lists 7 T cell receptor beta chains sequenced from one sample in a study of Ad26.COV2.S vaccination and SARS-CoV-2 variants. Treatment meaning: 19 received Ad26.COV2.S at low or high dose, single or two shots; about 5 received placebo; per-sample allocation not given. The samples were gathered on day 63 after the first injection of vaccine or placebo. Only in-frame clones appear in the TCRdb table, and some are missing; sequencing was by immunoSEQ multiplex PCR. The sample records over 200,000 clones, around nine tenths being singletons. Sequencing was performed on peripheral blood, taken in a trial of Ad26.COV2.S vaccine versus placebo. These receptors were taken from a person between 18 and 65 years old who received the Ad26.COV2.S COVID-19 vaccine or a placebo.

The chain couples TRBV27 to TRBJ2-2; weak D call: TRBD1 (5 bases). The V end lost 6 bases, the J end lost 6 bases, and 20 bases lay between the germline ends. CDR1 is MNHEY and CDR2 is SMNVEV in the germline V gene (reference sequence). CDR3 length equals 16 residues. The CDR3 is CASRGLGVGPAGELFF. The CDR3 DNA sequence: TGTGCCAGCAGAGGGTTGGGTGTGGGGCCTGCCGGGGAGCTGTTTTTT.

The chain uses TRBV11-2 and TRBJ1-1; D ambiguous. The CDR3 is made up of 14 amino acids. V was shortened by 1 base and J by 1 base, with 7 bases between the two germline ends. Germline-derived CDR1 and CDR2 are SGHAT and FQNNGV. The CDR3 region has the DNA TGTGCCAGCAGCTTAGCAGGAGAGAACACTGAAGCTTTCTTT. It encodes CASSLAGENTEAFF.

V gene TRBV29-1 combines with J gene TRBJ2-7; 9 bases are a match to TRBD1. Per the germline V gene, CDR1 is SQVTM and CDR2 is ANQGSEA. V lost 0 bases, J lost 4 bases, and 4 bases stayed unmatched. This CDR3 comprises 14 residues. CDR3 amino acids: CSVEDTGGGYEQYF. CDR3 in DNA: TGCAGCGTTGAAGATACAGGGGGCGGGTACGAGCAGTACTTC.

The rearrangement joins TRBV6-5 to TRBJ1-1; the D is unclear. The V gene's germline CDR1 is MNHEY and CDR2 SVGAGI. This CDR3 is built from 14 residues. V was cut by 6 bases and J by 1 base, with 12 bases left in between. CDR3 protein: CASRPRHQNTEAFF. The CDR3 nucleotides are TGTGCCAGCAGACCCCGACACCAGAACACTGAAGCTTTCTTT.

The genes are TRBV5-1 and TRBJ2-3; possible D gene TRBD2, 6 bases. Germline assignment: CDR1 SGHRS and CDR2 YFSETQ. This CDR3 comprises 16 residues. V was clipped by 0 bases and J by 2 bases, with 13 bases between them. In DNA form, the CDR3 reads TGCGCCAGCAGCTTGGACCAGGGACTGATCACAGATACGCAGTATTTT. Protein sequence: CASSLDQGLITDTQYF.

This rearrangement joins TRBV30 to TRBJ1-3, with D possibly TRBD1 on 6 matching bases. Germline lookup yields CDR1 GTSNPN and CDR2 SVGIG (reference sequence). The CDR3 covers 14 residues. Trimming removed 2 bases at V and 4 bases at J, with 12 bases between. The CDR3 protein is CAWSSGALGNTIYF. Here the CDR3 DNA reads TGTGCCTGGAGTTCGGGGGCGCTGGGAAACACCATATATTTT.

The gene calls are TRBV27 and TRBJ1-5; 8 bases are shared with TRBD1. V lost 6 bases to trimming and J lost 3 bases; unmatched junction nucleotides: 7. Per the germline V gene, CDR1 is MNHEY and CDR2 is SMNVEV (reference sequence). This CDR3 has 15 amino acids. This chain's CDR3 is CASSRTGSPNQPQHF. The CDR3 DNA reads TGTGCCAGCAGCAGGACAGGGAGCCCCAATCAGCCCCAGCATTTT.